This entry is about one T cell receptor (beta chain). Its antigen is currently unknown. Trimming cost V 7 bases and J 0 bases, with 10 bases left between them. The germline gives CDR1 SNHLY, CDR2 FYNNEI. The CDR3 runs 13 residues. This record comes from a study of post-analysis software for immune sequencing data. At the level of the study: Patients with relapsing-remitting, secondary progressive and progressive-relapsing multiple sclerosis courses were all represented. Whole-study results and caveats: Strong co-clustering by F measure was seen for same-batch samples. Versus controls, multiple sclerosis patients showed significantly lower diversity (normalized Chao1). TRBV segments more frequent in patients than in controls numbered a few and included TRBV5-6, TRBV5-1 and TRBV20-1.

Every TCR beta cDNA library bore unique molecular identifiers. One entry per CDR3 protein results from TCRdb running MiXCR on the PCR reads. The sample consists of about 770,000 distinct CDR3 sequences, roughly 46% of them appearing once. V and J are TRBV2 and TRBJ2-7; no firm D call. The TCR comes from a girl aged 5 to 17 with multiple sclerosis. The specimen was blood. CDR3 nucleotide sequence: TGTGCCAGCAACGAGGTCCGCTCCTACGAGCAGTACTTC. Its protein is CASNEVRSYEQYF. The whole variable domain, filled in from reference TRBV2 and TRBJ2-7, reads EPEVTQTPSHQVTQMGQEVILRCVPISNHLYFYWYRQILGQKVEFLVSFYNNEISEKSEIFDDQFSVERPDGSNFTLKIRSTKLEDSAMYFCASNEVRSYEQYFGPGTRLTVT.